This T cell receptor beta chain was identified in a study of blood T cell repertoires in COVID-19. Background on the study: COVID-19 samples from acute and convalescent phases originated in the United States, Italy and Spain. PBMCs, B-cell-depleted T cells, or T cells provided the cDNA or gDNA that made up the material.

In the original workflow: Nucleated cell counts were estimated from reference gene primer amplification. Sequencing was performed with immunoSEQ multiplex PCR; in TCRdb, only in-frame clones are kept and a portion is missing. That table is the source of V, J and clone size, and D and trimming were worked out from the DNA. The sample has roughly 70,000 clones, 75% to 90% seen once. The sample comprised peripheral blood. The source of this sequence is a woman over 75 with active COVID-19.

The CDR3 is CASSREYEGYNEQFF. In DNA form, the CDR3 reads TGTGCCAGCAGCAGGGAGTACGAGGGCTACAATGAGCAGTTCTTC. V is TRBV21-1 and J is TRBJ2-1; the table's TRBD2 call for D was not verified on the DNA. TRBV21-1 is reported as a pseudogene. There are 15 residues in the CDR3.